The T cell receptor (beta chain) under discussion was sequenced for a study of cytomegalovirus exposure and HLA in healthy donors. Study as a whole: Genetic ancestry analysis placed 75% to 85% of the 300 to 500 donors that were genotyped in the Caucasian-associated cluster.

The study, taken as a whole, reports: With high specificity and sensitivity, the classifier reportedly diagnosed cytomegalovirus status.

This clone was observed a few times. Antigen: not known. The primer mix had 60 Vbeta and 13 Jbeta primers. TCRdb's copy holds only in-frame clones and misses some; the assay was immunoSEQ multiplex PCR. The data show roughly 180,000 clones, with roughly 85% seen just once and approximately 1.2% held by the top ten. Trimming pared 5 bases from V and 4 bases from J, leaving 12 bases between. The germline gives CDR1 LNHDA, CDR2 SQIVND (reference sequence). The CDR3 loop spans 14 amino acids. The sample was PBMCs. The source is a man aged 30 to 45 in good health and CMV-seronegative. The chain employs TRBV19 and TRBJ2-1; D possibly corresponds to TRBD2 (6 bases). This CDR3 reads CASSGASEYNEQFF. CDR3 in DNA: TGTGCCAGTAGTGGGGCTAGCGAGTACAATGAGCAGTTCTTC.